Here is one T cell receptor (beta chain) with its context. Its specificity is unknown. The data were taken from a study of cytomegalovirus exposure and HLA in healthy donors. At the level of the study: Out of 150 million to 200 million T cells, an earlier analysis found 117 million unique TCR beta sequences in total. Study-wide results and caveats: For most TCR beta V segments, an earlier analysis put the productive rate at about 87% or about 30% of the time.

The CDR3 contains 14 residues. The V gene's germline CDR1 is MNHEY and CDR2 SVGAGI. Germline trimming cut 2 bases from V and 6 bases from J; bases unmatched to any gene: 7. Primers included in the PCR were 60 Vbeta and 13 Jbeta primers. Assay: immunoSEQ multiplex PCR; the TCRdb copy retains only in-frame clones and omits some. Of roughly 150,000 clones listed, 84% are singletons. The J gene is TRBJ2-7, the V gene TRBV6-5, with 7 bases matching TRBD1. The material sequenced was PBMCs. The sequence derives from a man aged 30-40 years in good health and CMV-seronegative. CDR3 DNA sequence: TGTGCCAGCAGTTACGTTGAGGGGGCGGCCGAGCAGTACTTC. It yields the protein CASSYVEGAAEQYF.